A selection of T cell receptor beta chains follows, all from one sample in a study of cytomegalovirus exposure and HLA in healthy donors. Libraries were prepared by immunoSEQ multiplex PCR; TCRdb keeps only in-frame clonotypes and omits some of them. Of some 91,000 clones in the sample, about two thirds were seen once. The material sequenced was PBMCs. The receptor source for this set is a human donor in good health. CDR3s include the opening cysteine and the closing phenylalanine or tryptophan. A D gene is named only where the DNA matches it firmly. Clone size is given for some rows only: seen once, a few or many times, or a class if the clone is expanded.

d_gene,abundance,j_gene,v_gene,CDR3aa,CDR3nt
NA,once,TRBJ2-7,TRBV7-2,CASSLIPRARSYEQYF,TGTGCCAGCAGCTTAATCCCCAGGGCCCGCTCCTACGAGCAGTACTTC
NA,few,TRBJ1-4,TRBV6-5,CASSYLGGGEKLFF,TGTGCCAGCAGTTACTTGGGGGGAGGTGAAAAACTGTTTTTT
TRBD1,NA,TRBJ2-7,TRBV11-3,CASSLDSRGLYEQYF,TGTGCCAGCAGCTTAGATAGCAGGGGGCTATACGAGCAGTACTTC
NA,few,TRBJ1-5,TRBV2,CASKTGYSNQPQHF,TGTGCCAGCAAAACAGGGTATAGCAATCAGCCCCAGCATTTT
NA,NA,TRBJ2-5,TRBV9,CASSVGGARGEETQYF,TGTGCCAGCAGCGTAGGGGGGGCACGGGGGGAAGAGACCCAGTACTTC
TRBD2,once,TRBJ2-1,TRBV2,CASSFSGGNTMKQFF,TGTGCCAGCAGTTTTAGCGGGGGAAATACAATGAAGCAGTTCTTC
NA,few,TRBJ1-2,TRBV7-3,CASSQAGGYGYTF,TGTGCCAGCAGCCAAGCCGGGGGTTATGGCTACACCTTC
NA,NA,TRBJ1-1,TRBV7-2,CASSLWGRETEAFF,TGTGCCAGCAGCTTATGGGGGAGGGAGACTGAAGCTTTCTTT
TRBD1,NA,TRBJ2-5,TRBV5-1,CASSLYGTGGYETQYF,TGCGCCAGCAGCTTGTATGGGACAGGGGGCTATGAGACCCAGTACTTC
TRBD1,NA,TRBJ1-2,TRBV5-1,CASSPDRAGYTF,TGCGCCAGCAGCCCGGACAGGGCGGGCTACACCTTC
NA,few,TRBJ1-1,TRBV6-6,CASSRQNLNTEAFF,TGTGCCAGCAGTCGACAGAACTTGAACACTGAAGCTTTCTTT